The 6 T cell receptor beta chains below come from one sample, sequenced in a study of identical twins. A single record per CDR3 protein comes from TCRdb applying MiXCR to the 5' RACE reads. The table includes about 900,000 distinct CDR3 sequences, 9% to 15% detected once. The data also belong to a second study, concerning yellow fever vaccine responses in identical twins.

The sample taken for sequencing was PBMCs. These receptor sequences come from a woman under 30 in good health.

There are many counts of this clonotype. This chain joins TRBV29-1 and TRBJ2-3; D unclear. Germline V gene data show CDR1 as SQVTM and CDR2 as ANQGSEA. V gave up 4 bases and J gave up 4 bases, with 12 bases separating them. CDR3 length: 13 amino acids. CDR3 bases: TGCAGCGTTGTGGGTATTTTCGCAGATACGCAGTATTTT. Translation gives CSVVGIFADTQYF.

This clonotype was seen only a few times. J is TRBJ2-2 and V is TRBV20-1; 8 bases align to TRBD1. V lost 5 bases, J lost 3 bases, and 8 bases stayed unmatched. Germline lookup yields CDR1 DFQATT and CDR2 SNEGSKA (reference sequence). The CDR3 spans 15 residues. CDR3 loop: CSASDRVWDTGELFF. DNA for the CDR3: TGCAGTGCTTCGGACAGGGTATGGGACACCGGGGAGCTGTTTTTT.

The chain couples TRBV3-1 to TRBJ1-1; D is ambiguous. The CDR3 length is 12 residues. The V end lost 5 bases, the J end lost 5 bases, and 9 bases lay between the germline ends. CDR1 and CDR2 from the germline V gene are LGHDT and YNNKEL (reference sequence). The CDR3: CASSNLGTEAFF. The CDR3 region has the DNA TGTGCCAGCAGCAACCTGGGGACTGAAGCTTTCTTT.

CDR3 protein: CASSQPGLAGGNEQFF. CDR3 nucleotides: TGTGCCAGCAGCCAGCCGGGACTAGCGGGAGGTAATGAGCAGTTCTTC. The V gene is TRBV11-2, the J gene TRBJ2-1; 15 bases match TRBD2. The CDR3 is 16 amino acids. J was trimmed by 7 bases and V by 5 bases; bases with no gene match: 6. CDR1 and CDR2 (germline): SGHAT, FQNNGV.

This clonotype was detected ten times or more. This CDR3 is CASSDLSTYNSPLHF. The DNA for the CDR3 is TGTGCCAGCTCGGACCTTAGCACCTATAATTCACCCCTCCACTTT. V is TRBV6-1 and J is TRBJ1-6, with D hard to call. V was cut by 8 bases and J by 2 bases, with 13 bases left in between. CDR1 and CDR2 from the germline V gene are MNHNS and SASEGT. This CDR3 comprises 15 residues.

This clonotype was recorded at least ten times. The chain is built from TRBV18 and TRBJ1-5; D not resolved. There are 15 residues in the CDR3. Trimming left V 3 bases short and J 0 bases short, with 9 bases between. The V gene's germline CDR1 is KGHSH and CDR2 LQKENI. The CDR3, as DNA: TGTGCCAGCTCACCCCTAGGGCTTAGCAATCAGCCCCAGCATTTT. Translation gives CASSPLGLSNQPQHF.